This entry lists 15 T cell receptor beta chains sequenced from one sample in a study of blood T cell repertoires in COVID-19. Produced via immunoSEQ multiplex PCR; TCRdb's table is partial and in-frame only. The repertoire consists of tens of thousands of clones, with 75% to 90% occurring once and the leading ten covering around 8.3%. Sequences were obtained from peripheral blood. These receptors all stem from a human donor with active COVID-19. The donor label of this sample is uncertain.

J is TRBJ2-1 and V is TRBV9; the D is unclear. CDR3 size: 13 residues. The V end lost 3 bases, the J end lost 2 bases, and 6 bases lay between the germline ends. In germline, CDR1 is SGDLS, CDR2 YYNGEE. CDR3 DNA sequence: TGTGCCAGCAGCGGCTACGCCTACAATGAGCAGTTCTTC. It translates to CASSGYAYNEQFF.

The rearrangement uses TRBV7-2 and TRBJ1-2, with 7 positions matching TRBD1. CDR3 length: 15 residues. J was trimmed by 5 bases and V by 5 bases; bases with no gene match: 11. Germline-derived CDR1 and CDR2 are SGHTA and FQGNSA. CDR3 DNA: TGTGCCAGCAGCCCCATTTCGGACAGGAGATATGGCTACACCTTC. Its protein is CASSPISDRRYGYTF. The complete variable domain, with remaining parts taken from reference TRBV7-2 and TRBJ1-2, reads GAGVSQSPSNKVTEKGKDVELRCDPISGHTALYWYRQSLGQGLEFLIYFQGNSAPDKSGLPSDRFSAERTGGSVSTLTIQRTQQEDSAVYLCASSPISDRRYGYTFGSGTRLTVV.

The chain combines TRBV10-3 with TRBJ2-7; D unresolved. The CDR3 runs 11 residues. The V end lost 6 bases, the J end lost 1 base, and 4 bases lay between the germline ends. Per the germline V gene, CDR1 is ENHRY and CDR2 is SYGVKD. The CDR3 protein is CAIRQSYEQYF. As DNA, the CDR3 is TGTGCCATCAGACAGTCCTACGAGCAGTACTTC.

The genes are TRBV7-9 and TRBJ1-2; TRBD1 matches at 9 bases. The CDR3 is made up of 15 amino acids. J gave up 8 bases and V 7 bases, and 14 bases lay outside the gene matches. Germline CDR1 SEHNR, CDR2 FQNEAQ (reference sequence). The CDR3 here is CASTPPGTGIEGYTF. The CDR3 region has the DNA TGTGCCAGCACCCCCCCCGGGACAGGGATCGAGGGCTACACCTTC. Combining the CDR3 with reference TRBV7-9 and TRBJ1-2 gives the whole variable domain DTGVSQNPRHKITKRGQNVTFRCDPISEHNRLYWYRQTLGQGPEFLTYFQNEAQLEKSRLLSDRFSAERPKGSFSTLEIQRTEQGDSAMYLCASTPPGTGIEGYTFGSGTRLTVV.

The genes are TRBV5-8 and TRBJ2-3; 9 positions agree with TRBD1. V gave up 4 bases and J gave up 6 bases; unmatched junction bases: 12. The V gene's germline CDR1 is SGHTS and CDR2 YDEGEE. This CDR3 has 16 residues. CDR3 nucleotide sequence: TGTGCCAGCAGCCAGCCCCACACAGGGGGCCGGGATACGCAGTATTTT. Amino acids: CASSQPHTGGRDTQYF.

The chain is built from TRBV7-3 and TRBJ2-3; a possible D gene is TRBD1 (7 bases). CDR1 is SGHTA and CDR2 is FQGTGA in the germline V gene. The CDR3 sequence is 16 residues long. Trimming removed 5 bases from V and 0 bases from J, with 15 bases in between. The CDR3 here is CASSPRDSPSTDTQYF. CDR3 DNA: TGTGCCAGCAGCCCGCGGGACAGCCCTAGCACAGATACGCAGTATTTT. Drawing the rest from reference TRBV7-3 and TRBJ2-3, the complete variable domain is GAGVSQTPSNKVTEKGKYVELRCDPISGHTALYWYRQSLGQGPEFLIYFQGTGAADDSGLPNDRFFAVRPEGSVSTLKIQRTERGDSAVYLCASSPRDSPSTDTQYFGPGTRLTVL.

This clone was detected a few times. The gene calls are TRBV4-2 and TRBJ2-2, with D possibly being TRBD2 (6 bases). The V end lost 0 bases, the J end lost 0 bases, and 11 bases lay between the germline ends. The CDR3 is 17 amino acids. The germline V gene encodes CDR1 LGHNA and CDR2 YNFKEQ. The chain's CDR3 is CASSQDLAQPNTGELFF. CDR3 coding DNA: TGTGCCAGCAGCCAAGATCTAGCGCAGCCGAACACCGGGGAGCTGTTTTTT.

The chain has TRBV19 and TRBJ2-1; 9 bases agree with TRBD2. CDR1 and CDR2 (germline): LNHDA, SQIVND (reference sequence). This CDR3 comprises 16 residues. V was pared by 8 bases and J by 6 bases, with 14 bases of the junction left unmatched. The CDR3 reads CASRESGGIGFNEQFF. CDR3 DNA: TGTGCCAGTCGGGAAAGCGGGGGGATTGGGTTCAATGAGCAGTTCTTC. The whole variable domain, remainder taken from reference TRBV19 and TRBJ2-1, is DGGITQSPKYLFRKEGQNVTLSCEQNLNHDAMYWYRQDPGQGLRLIYYSQIVNDFQKGDIAEGYSVSREKKESFPLTVTSAQKNPTAFYLCASRESGGIGFNEQFFGPGTRLTVL.

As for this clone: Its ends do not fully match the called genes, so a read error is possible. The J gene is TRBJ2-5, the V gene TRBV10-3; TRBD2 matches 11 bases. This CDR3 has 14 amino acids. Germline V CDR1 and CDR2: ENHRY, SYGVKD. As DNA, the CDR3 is TGTGCCATCAGCTTAGCGGGAGGGCAAGAAACCCAGTACTTC. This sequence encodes CAISLAGGQETQYF.

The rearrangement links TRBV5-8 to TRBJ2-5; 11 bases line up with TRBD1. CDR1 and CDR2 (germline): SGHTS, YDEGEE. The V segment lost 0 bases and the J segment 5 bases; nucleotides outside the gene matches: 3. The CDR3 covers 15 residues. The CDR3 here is CASSLGTGGQETQYF. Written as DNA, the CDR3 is TGTGCCAGCAGCTTGGGGACAGGGGGCCAGGAGACCCAGTACTTC. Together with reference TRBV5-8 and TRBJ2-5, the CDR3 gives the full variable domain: EAGVTQSPTHLIKTRGQQATLRCSPISGHTSVYWYQQALGLGLQFLLWYDEGEERNRGNFPPRFSGRQFPNYSSELNVNALELEDSALYLCASSLGTGGQETQYFGPGTRLLVL.

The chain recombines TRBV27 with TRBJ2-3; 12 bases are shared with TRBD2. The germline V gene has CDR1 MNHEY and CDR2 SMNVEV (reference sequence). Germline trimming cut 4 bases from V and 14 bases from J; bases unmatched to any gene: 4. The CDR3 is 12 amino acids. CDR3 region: CASSSTSGSWYF. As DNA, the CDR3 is TGTGCCAGCAGTTCGACTAGCGGGAGTTGGTATTTT.

CDR3 in amino acids: CASSDTSSYNEQFF. CDR3 DNA sequence: TGTGCCAGCAGTGACACGAGCTCCTACAATGAGCAGTTCTTC. The V and J genes are TRBV2 and TRBJ2-1, with D unresolved. Trimming left V 3 bases short and J 0 bases short, with 6 bases between. The CDR3 length is 14 residues. The germline V gene has CDR1 SNHLY and CDR2 FYNNEI.

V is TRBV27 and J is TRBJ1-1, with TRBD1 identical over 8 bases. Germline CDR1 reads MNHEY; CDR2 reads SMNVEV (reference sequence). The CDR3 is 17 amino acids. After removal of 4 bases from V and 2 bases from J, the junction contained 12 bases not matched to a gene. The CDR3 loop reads CASSSTIRTGQNTEAFF. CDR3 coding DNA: TGTGCCAGCAGTTCCACTATAAGGACAGGGCAAAACACTGAAGCTTTCTTT.

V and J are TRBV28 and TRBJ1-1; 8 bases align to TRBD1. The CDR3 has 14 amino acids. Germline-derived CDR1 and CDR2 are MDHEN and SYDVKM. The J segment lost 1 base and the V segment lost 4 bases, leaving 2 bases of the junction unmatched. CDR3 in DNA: TGTGCCAGCAGTTCAGGGGGCCGGAACACTGAAGCTTTCTTT. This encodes CASSSGGRNTEAFF.

The CDR3 DNA reads TGTGCCAGCAGTCCCCGAGGTAGTAACCCTAACTATGGCTACACCTTC. Residues: CASSPRGSNPNYGYTF. The rearrangement uses TRBV27 and TRBJ1-2; D not certain. Germline V CDR1 and CDR2: MNHEY, SMNVEV (reference sequence). Trimming removed 5 bases at V and 0 bases at J, with 16 bases between. The CDR3 sequence is 16 residues long.